These 19 T cell receptor beta chains originate from one sample sequenced in a study of blood T cell repertoires in COVID-19. TCRdb's table, derived via immunoSEQ multiplex PCR, lists solely in-frame clones and lacks some. The profile shows about 250,000 clones, around 80% of them singletons. Sequencing was performed on peripheral blood. These TCRs come from a man in his forties with acute or convalescent COVID-19.

The gene calls are TRBV29-1 and TRBJ2-5; 11 positions agree with TRBD2. From germline, CDR1 is SQVTM and CDR2 ANQGSEA. J lost 4 bases, V lost 3 bases, and 7 bases had no gene match. This CDR3 has 15 residues. CDR3 in amino acids: CSVDTSGSRGETQYF. Written as DNA, the CDR3 is TGCAGCGTTGACACTAGCGGGAGCAGGGGAGAGACCCAGTACTTC.

The rearrangement uses TRBV5-4 and TRBJ2-3; 11 nucleotides agree with TRBD2. The CDR3 is made up of 16 amino acids. Unmatched junction bases numbered 3, after V lost 3 bases and J lost 0 bases. The V gene's germline CDR1 is SGHNT and CDR2 YYREEE (reference sequence). CDR3 in amino acids: CASSSRLAGSTDTQYF. The CDR3 DNA reads as TGTGCCAGCAGCTCCCGACTAGCGGGGAGCACAGATACGCAGTATTTT.

For the CDR3, the DNA is TGCGCCAGCAGCTTGGCCAGTCAGGGCTCTGAAGCTTTCTTT. As protein: CASSLASQGSEAFF. The rearrangement joins TRBV5-1 to TRBJ1-1; tentative D call: TRBD1 (5 bases). The CDR3 extends over 14 amino acids. The V end was cut by 0 bases, the J end by 6 bases, with 12 bases between. CDR1 is SGHRS and CDR2 is YFSETQ in the germline V gene.

The J gene is TRBJ2-1, the V gene TRBV5-5, with 7 bases that match TRBD1. This CDR3 region has 15 residues. Trimming cost V 4 bases and J 1 base; bases outside gene matches: 5. Germline V gene sequence: CDR1 SGHKS, CDR2 YYEKEE (reference sequence). The CDR3 DNA sequence: TGTGCCAGCAGCCCCCGACAGGGTTCCTACAATGAGCAGTTCTTC. It is translated as CASSPRQGSYNEQFF.

As concerns this clone: The same CDR3 is also encoded by other DNA sequences in this sample. The chain links TRBV29-1 to TRBJ1-2; tentative D call: TRBD1 (6 bases). Germline CDR1 reads SQVTM; CDR2 reads ANQGSEA. The CDR3 is made up of 13 amino acids. V was pared by 5 bases and J by 0 bases, with 10 bases between. CDR3 region: CSVLTGANYGYTF. The CDR3 nucleotides read TGCAGCGTTCTGACAGGAGCTAACTATGGCTACACCTTC.

J is TRBJ1-1 and V is TRBV29-1; D gene uncertain. CDR1 and CDR2 (germline): SQVTM, ANQGSEA. CDR3 length: 10 residues. The V end was cut by 1 base, the J end by 10 bases, with 7 bases between. CDR3 sequence reads: CSVEVGRAFF. As DNA, the CDR3 is TGCAGCGTTGAAGTTGGGAGAGCTTTCTTT.

The DNA for the CDR3 is TGTGCCACCAGGGCTTCGGGGGCCAACGTCCTGACTTTC. As protein: CATRASGANVLTF. The chain links TRBV19 to TRBJ2-6; possible D gene TRBD1, 5 bases. Trimming took 10 bases from V and 4 from J, leaving 11 bases between them. Germline assignment: CDR1 LNHDA and CDR2 SQIVND (reference sequence). The CDR3 has 13 amino acids.

This clone was observed a few times. The J gene is TRBJ1-1, the V gene TRBV2; D gene ambiguous. Germline V gene lookup returns CDR1 SNHLY and CDR2 FYNNEI. V was pared by 9 bases and J by 7 bases, with 15 bases between. The CDR3 spans 12 residues. CDR3 coding DNA: TGTGCCAGTACCTGGAGCCACGGTGAAGCTTTCTTT. Its translation is CASTWSHGEAFF.

The J gene is TRBJ2-7, the V gene TRBV19; perhaps TRBD1 as D (6 bases). Germline loops: CDR1 LNHDA, CDR2 SQIVND (reference sequence). The V and J ends lost 4 bases and 2 bases respectively, with 12 bases between them. This CDR3 contains 14 residues. CDR3 nucleotides: TGTGCCAGTAGTAACCGGGACATAACCTACGAGCAGTACTTC. Translation gives CASSNRDITYEQYF.

This clone was counted once. The V gene is TRBV7-2, the J gene TRBJ1-4; 8 bases are a match to TRBD1. Germline V gives CDR1 SGHTA, CDR2 FQGNSA. Trimming at V came to 1 base and at J to 3 bases, leaving 10 bases not matched to a gene. This CDR3 spans 18 amino acids. The CDR3 DNA reads as TGTGCCAGCAGCTTAGGGATGGCAGGGGGCGTGCCTAATGAAAAACTGTTTTTT. As protein: CASSLGMAGGVPNEKLFF.

The DNA of the CDR3 is TGTGCCAGCAGCTGGGCCATACAGGGAGATACGCAGTATTTT. The encoded protein is CASSWAIQGDTQYF. The rearrangement joins TRBV11-2 to TRBJ2-3, with TRBD1 as a possible D gene (6 bases). Germline CDR1 is SGHAT and CDR2 is FQNNGV. This CDR3 has 14 residues. Deletions cut 4 bases from V and 5 bases from J, with 13 bases between. Using reference TRBV11-2 and TRBJ2-3 for the parts outside the CDR3, the full variable domain is EAGVAQSPRYKIIEKRQSVAFWCNPISGHATLYWYQQILGQGPKLLIQFQNNGVVDDSQLPKDRFSAERLKGVDSTLKIQPAKLEDSAVYLCASSWAIQGDTQYFGPGTRLTVL.

This chain uses TRBV19 with TRBJ2-7; 8 bases fit TRBD1. The CDR3 length is 14 residues. The ends lost 2 bases at V and 7 bases at J; junction bases unmatched: 7. Per germline, CDR1 LNHDA and CDR2 SQIVND (reference sequence). The CDR3 spells CASSIRLDRAEQYF. Written as DNA, the CDR3 is TGTGCCAGTAGTATACGCCTGGACAGGGCGGAGCAGTACTTC.

The chain recombines TRBV28 with TRBJ1-6, with D unclear. The V gene lost 1 base and the J gene lost 10 bases, with 8 bases spanning the gap. The V gene's germline CDR1 is MDHEN and CDR2 SYDVKM. The CDR3 loop spans 13 amino acids. The CDR3 region is CASSLYRGSPLHF. For the CDR3, the DNA is TGTGCCAGCAGTTTATATCGGGGATCACCCCTCCACTTT. The full variable domain, its missing parts supplied by reference TRBV28 and TRBJ1-6, is DVKVTQSSRYLVKRTGEKVFLECVQDMDHENMFWYRQDPGLGLRLIYFSYDVKMKEKGDIPEGYSVSREKKERFSLILESASTNQTSMYLCASSLYRGSPLHFGNGTRLTVT.

The V call is TRBV7-2, the J call TRBJ2-1, with 7 bases matching TRBD2. The CDR3 is made up of 14 amino acids. V dropped 1 base and J dropped 5; count of bases not matched to a gene: 2. Germline CDR1 is SGHTA and CDR2 is FQGNSA. CDR3 protein: CASSLVRGDNEQFF. The CDR3, as DNA: TGTGCCAGCAGCTTAGTCCGGGGGGACAATGAGCAGTTCTTC.

This clone was counted a single time. The chain carries TRBV6-4 and TRBJ2-2, with 9 bases matching TRBD2. The V segment lost 4 bases and the J segment 1 base; nucleotides outside the gene matches: 1. This CDR3 has 15 residues. Germline values: CDR1 MRHNA, CDR2 SNTAGT. CDR3 bases: TGTGCCAGCAGTGTACTAGCGGGGAACACCGGGGAGCTGTTTTTT. It specifies CASSVLAGNTGELFF.

The J gene is TRBJ2-1, the V gene TRBV19; D ambiguous. In germline, CDR1 is LNHDA, CDR2 SQIVND (reference sequence). Trimming shortened V by 6 bases and J by 5 bases, and 14 bases separated the two germline ends. CDR3 size: 14 residues. CDR3: CASSLGRRNNEQFF. In DNA form, the CDR3 reads TGTGCCAGTAGCCTGGGCCGGCGTAACAATGAGCAGTTCTTC.

This clone is a singleton in its sample. The genes are TRBV19 and TRBJ2-3; D is unresolved. V was pared by 3 bases and J by 3 bases, with 13 bases between. The length of the CDR3 is 15 residues. The V gene's germline CDR1 is LNHDA and CDR2 SQIVND (reference sequence). The CDR3 region is CASSMPRGETDTQYF. CDR3 DNA: TGTGCCAGTAGTATGCCTAGAGGTGAGACAGATACGCAGTATTTT.

This clone occurred a few times. The chain employs TRBV9 and TRBJ2-5; 11 bases are a match to TRBD2. Germline V gives CDR1 SGDLS, CDR2 YYNGEE. V lost 0 bases to trimming and J lost 3 bases; unmatched junction nucleotides: 1. The CDR3 sequence is 15 residues long. CDR3: CASSVAGLAEETQYF. CDR3 DNA: TGTGCCAGCAGCGTAGCGGGACTAGCGGAAGAGACCCAGTACTTC.

V usage is TRBV7-2 and J usage is TRBJ2-1; TRBD2 matches at 8 bases. Germline V gene data show CDR1 as SGHTA and CDR2 as FQGNSA. The CDR3 is made up of 15 amino acids. V shed 2 bases and J 8 bases; nucleotides not matched to a gene: 8. CDR3 residues: CASSLLSGSTDEQFF. CDR3 bases: TGTGCCAGCAGCTTACTGAGCGGGAGTACCGATGAGCAGTTCTTC. The full variable domain, completed using reference TRBV7-2 and TRBJ2-1, is GAGVSQSPSNKVTEKGKDVELRCDPISGHTALYWYRQSLGQGLEFLIYFQGNSAPDKSGLPSDRFSAERTGGSVSTLTIQRTQQEDSAVYLCASSLLSGSTDEQFFGPGTRLTVL.